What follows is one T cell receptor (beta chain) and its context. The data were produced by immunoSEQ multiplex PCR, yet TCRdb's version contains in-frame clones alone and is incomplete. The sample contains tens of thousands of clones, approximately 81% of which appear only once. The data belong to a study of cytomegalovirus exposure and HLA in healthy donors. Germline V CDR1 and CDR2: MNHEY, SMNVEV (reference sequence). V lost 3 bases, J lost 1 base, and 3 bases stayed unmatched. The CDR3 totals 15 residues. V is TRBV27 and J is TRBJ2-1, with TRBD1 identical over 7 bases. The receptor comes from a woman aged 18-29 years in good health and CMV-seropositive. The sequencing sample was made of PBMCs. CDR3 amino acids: CASSLTRGSYNEQFF. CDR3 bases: TGTGCCAGCAGTTTGACCAGGGGGTCCTACAATGAGCAGTTCTTC.